This entry is about one T cell receptor (beta chain). The data were obtained in a study of T-cell memory formation after mild COVID-19. TCRdb re-derived calls from the 5' RACE reads in MiXCR, one entry per CDR3 protein. The table lists just under 550,000 distinct CDR3 sequences, roughly 22% of them singletons. CDR1 SGHTA and CDR2 FQGNSA come from the germline V gene. The length of the CDR3 is 15 residues. The V segment lost 4 bases and the J segment 6 bases; nucleotides outside the gene matches: 7. Source material: PBMCs or a T cell subset sorted from them (not recorded which). This TCR was recovered from an adult woman who had mild COVID-19 (a few samples of this study predate the infection). Cell type and time point are not known. This chain joins TRBV7-2 and TRBJ2-2, with 8 bases aligning to TRBD2. CDR3 in DNA: TGTGCCAGCAGCTCCTCGGGGGGGATAGCCGGGGAGCTGTTTTTT. Translated: CASSSSGGIAGELFF.